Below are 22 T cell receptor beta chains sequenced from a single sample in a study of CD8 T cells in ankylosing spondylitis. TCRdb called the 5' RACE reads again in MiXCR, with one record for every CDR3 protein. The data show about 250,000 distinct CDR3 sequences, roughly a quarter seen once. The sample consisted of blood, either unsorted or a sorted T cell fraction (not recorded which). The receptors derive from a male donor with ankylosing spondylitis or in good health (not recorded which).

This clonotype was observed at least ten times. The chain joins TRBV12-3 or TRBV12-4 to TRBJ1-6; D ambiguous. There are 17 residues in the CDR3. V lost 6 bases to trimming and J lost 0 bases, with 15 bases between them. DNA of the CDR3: TGTGCCAGCAGGCGGAGGACTGATAGCTCCTATAATTCACCCCTCCACTTT. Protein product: CASRRRTDSSYNSPLHF.

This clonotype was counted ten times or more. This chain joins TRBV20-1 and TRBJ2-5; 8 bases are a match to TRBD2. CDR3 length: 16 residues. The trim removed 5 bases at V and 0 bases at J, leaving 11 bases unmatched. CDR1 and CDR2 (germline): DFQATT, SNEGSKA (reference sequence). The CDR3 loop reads CSAPMVAGPNQETQYF. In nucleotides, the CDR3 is TGCAGTGCTCCGATGGTAGCGGGGCCCAACCAAGAGACCCAGTACTTC.

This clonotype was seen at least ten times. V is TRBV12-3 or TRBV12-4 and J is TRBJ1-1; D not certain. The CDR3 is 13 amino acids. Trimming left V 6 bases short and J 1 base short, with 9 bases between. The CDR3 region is CASSHGWNTEAFF. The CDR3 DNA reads TGTGCCAGCAGCCACGGGTGGAACACTGAAGCTTTCTTT.

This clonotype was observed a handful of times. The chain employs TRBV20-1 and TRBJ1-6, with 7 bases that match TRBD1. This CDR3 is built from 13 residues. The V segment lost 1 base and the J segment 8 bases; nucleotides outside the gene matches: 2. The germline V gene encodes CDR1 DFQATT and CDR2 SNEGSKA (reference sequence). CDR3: CSARGDSYSPLHF. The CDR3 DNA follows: TGCAGTGCTAGAGGGGACAGCTATTCACCCCTCCACTTT.

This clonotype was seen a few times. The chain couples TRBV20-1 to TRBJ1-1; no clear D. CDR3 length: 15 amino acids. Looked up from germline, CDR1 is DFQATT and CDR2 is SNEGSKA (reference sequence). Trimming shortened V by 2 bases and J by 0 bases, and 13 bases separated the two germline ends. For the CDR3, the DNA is TGCAGTGCTAGAAATCCAAACCGCATGAACACTGAAGCTTTCTTT. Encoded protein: CSARNPNRMNTEAFF.

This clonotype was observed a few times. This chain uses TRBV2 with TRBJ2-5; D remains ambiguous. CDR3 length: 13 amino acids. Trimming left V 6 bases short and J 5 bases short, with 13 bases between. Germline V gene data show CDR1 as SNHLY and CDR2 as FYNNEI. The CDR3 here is CASRDYLEETQYF. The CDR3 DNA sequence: TGTGCCAGCAGGGATTACTTGGAGGAGACCCAGTACTTC.

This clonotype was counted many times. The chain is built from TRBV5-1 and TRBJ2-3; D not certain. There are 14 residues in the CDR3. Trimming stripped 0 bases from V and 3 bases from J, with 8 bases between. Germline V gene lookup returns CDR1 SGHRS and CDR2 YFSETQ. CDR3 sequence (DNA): TGCGCCAGCAGCTTGGGCAGTTTAACAGATACGCAGTATTTT. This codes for CASSLGSLTDTQYF.

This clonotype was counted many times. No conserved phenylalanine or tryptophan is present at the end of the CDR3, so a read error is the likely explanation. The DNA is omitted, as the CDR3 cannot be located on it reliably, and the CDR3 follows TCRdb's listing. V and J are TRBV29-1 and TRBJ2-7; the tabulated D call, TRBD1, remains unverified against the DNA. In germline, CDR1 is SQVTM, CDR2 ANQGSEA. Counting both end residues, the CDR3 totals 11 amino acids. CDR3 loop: CSVEVGSGAQM.

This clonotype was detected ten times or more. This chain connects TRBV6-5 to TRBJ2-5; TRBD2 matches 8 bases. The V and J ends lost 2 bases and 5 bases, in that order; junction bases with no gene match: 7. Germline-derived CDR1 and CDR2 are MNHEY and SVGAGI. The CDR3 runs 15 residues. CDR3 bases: TGTGCCAGCAGTTACCGGGGGGGAATTCTGGAGACCCAGTACTTC. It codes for CASSYRGGILETQYF.

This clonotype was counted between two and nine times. The CDR3 DNA is TGTGCCAGCAGTAGAGACTCCAGCACAGATACGCAGTATTTT. Encoded protein: CASSRDSSTDTQYF. This rearrangement joins TRBV12-3 or TRBV12-4 to TRBJ2-3, with D unresolved. Trimming removed 5 bases at V and 0 bases at J, with 9 bases between. The CDR3 is made up of 14 amino acids.

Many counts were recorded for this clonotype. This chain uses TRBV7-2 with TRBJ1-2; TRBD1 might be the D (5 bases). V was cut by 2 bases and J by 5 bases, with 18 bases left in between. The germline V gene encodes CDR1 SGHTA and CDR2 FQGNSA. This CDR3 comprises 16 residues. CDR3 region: CASSLTLSDRHYGYTF. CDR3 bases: TGTGCCAGCAGCTTAACGTTGTCAGACAGACATTATGGCTACACCTTC.

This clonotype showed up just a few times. The CDR3 nucleotides read TGCGCCAGCAGCCCGGGACAATCAGCCGAGCAGTACTTC. Translating gives CASSPGQSAEQYF. The chain combines TRBV5-1 with TRBJ2-7; TRBD1 is a possible D gene (6 bases). V was clipped by 4 bases and J by 6 bases, with 14 bases between them. Germline loops: CDR1 SGHRS, CDR2 YFSETQ. The CDR3 contains 13 residues.

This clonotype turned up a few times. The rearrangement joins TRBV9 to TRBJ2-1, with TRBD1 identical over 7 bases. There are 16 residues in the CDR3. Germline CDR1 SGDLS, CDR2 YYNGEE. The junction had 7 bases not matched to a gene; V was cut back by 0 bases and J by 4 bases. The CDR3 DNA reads TGTGCCAGCAGCGTAGGCGTTATGGGACAGTACAATGAGCAGTTCTTC. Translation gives CASSVGVMGQYNEQFF.

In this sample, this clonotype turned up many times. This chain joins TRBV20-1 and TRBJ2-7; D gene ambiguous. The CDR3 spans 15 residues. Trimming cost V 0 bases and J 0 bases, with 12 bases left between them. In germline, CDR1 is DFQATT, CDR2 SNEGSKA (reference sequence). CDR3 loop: CSARDSKWSSYEQYF. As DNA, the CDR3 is TGCAGTGCTAGAGATAGTAAGTGGAGCTCCTACGAGCAGTACTTC.

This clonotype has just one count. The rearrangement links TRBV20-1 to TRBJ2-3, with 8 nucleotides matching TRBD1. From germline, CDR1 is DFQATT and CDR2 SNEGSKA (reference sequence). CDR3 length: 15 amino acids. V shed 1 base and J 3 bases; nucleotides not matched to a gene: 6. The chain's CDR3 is CSARVGTGRTDTQYF. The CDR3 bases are TGCAGTGCTAGAGTCGGGACAGGCCGGACAGATACGCAGTATTTT.

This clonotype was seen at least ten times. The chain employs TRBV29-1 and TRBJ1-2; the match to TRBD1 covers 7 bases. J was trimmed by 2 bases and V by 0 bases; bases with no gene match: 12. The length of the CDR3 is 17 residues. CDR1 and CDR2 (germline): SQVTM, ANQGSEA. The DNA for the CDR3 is TGCAGCGTTGAAGATCTGGGGACAGACCATAACAACTATGGCTACACCTTC. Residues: CSVEDLGTDHNNYGYTF.

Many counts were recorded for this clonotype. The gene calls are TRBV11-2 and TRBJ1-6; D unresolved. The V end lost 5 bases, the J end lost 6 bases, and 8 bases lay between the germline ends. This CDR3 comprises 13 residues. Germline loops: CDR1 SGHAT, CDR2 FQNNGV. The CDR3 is CASSPMINSPLHF. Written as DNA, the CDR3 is TGTGCCAGCAGCCCGATGATTAATTCACCCCTCCACTTT. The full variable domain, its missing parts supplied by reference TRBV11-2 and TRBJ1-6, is EAGVAQSPRYKIIEKRQSVAFWCNPISGHATLYWYQQILGQGPKLLIQFQNNGVVDDSQLPKDRFSAERLKGVDSTLKIQPAKLEDSAVYLCASSPMINSPLHFGNGTRLTVT.

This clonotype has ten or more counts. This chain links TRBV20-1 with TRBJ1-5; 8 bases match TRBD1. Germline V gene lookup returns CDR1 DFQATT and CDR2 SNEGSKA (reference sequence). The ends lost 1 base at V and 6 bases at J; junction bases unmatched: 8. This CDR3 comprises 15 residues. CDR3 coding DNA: TGCAGTGCTAGAGTGTCGACAGGGGAAGGTCAGCCCCAGCATTTT. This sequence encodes CSARVSTGEGQPQHF.

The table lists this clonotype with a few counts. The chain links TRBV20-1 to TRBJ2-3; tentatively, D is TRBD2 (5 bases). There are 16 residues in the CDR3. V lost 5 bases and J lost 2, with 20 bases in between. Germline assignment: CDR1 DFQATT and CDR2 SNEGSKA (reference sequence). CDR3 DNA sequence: TGCAGTGCTCCCCCGAGCGGCCCTCTAAACACAGATACGCAGTATTTT. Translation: CSAPPSGPLNTDTQYF.

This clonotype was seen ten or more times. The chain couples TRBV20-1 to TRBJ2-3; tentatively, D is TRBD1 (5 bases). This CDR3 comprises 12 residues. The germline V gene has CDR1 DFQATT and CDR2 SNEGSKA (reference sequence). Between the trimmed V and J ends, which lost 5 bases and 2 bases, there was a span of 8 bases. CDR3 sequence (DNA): TGCAGTGCTGAGGACAACACAGATACGCAGTATTTT. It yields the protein CSAEDNTDTQYF.

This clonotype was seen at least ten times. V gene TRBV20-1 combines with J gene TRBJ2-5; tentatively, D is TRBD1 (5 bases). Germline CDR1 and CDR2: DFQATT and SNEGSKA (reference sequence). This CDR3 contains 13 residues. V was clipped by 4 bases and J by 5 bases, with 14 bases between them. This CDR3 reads CSANLAGSETQYF. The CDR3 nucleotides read TGCAGTGCTAATTTGGCAGGGTCGGAGACCCAGTACTTC.

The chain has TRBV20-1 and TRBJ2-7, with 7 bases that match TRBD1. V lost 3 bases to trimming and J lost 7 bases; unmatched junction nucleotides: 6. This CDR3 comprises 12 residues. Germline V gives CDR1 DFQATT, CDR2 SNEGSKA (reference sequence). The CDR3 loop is CSARTGPREQYF. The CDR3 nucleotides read TGCAGTGCTAGGACAGGGCCGAGGGAGCAGTACTTC.